Below are 8 T cell receptor beta chains sequenced from a single sample in a study of blood T cell repertoires in COVID-19. Method: immunoSEQ multiplex PCR; TCRdb's copy keeps in-frame clones and lacks some. The table has roughly 100,000 clones, about 91% seen once. Sample: peripheral blood. The receptor set was obtained from a man younger than 35 with acute or convalescent COVID-19.

Here the CDR3 reads CATKLSAQGNYGYTF. CDR3 bases: TGTGCCACCAAGCTGTCGGCCCAGGGGAACTATGGCTACACCTTC. This chain links TRBV18 with TRBJ1-2; D is perhaps TRBD1 (6 bases). Trimming removed 10 bases at V and 2 bases at J, with 20 bases between. Germline V CDR1 and CDR2: KGHSH, LQKENI. The length of the CDR3 is 15 residues.

The chain joins TRBV10-3 to TRBJ1-2, with TRBD1 identical over 11 bases. Losses at the gene ends were 3 bases for V and 6 bases for J; bases not matched to a gene: 6. This CDR3 contains 15 residues. Germline-derived CDR1 and CDR2 are ENHRY and SYGVKD. CDR3 DNA sequence: TGTGCCATCAGTGATATGGGGACAGGGGGTAATGGCTACACCTTC. Its protein is CAISDMGTGGNGYTF.

The chain couples TRBV7-6 to TRBJ1-2; 7 bases are shared with TRBD1. Germline CDR1 and CDR2: SGHVS and FNYEAQ. The CDR3 contains 16 residues. V gave up 4 bases and J gave up 3 bases; unmatched junction bases: 11. The CDR3: CASSSPYKQGDYGYTF. CDR3 bases: TGTGCCAGCAGCTCCCCTTATAAGCAGGGGGACTATGGCTACACCTTC. The entire variable domain, with the rest obtained from reference TRBV7-6 and TRBJ1-2, is as follows: GAGVSQSPRYKVTKRGQDVALRCDPISGHVSLYWYRQALGQGPEFLTYFNYEAQQDKSGLPNDRFSAERPEGSISTLTIQRTEQRDSAMYRCASSSPYKQGDYGYTFGSGTRLTVV.

The chain uses TRBV6-6 and TRBJ2-2, with D hard to call. Germline V CDR1 and CDR2: MNHNY, SVGAGI (reference sequence). CDR3 length: 13 amino acids. Deletions cut 8 bases from V and 7 bases from J, with 14 bases between. The DNA for the CDR3 is TGTGCCAGCTTGCCCGGGTCCGGCGGGGAGCTGTTTTTT. As protein: CASLPGSGGELFF.

The chain carries TRBV15 and TRBJ2-1; D is perhaps TRBD2 (6 bases). Looked up from germline, CDR1 is LNHNV and CDR2 is YYDKDF (reference sequence). V was cut by 3 bases and J by 6 bases, with 18 bases left in between. CDR3 size: 16 residues. CDR3 DNA: TGTGCCACCAGCAGTATCCGGGACTGGCTACTCAATGAGCAGTTCTTC. Translation: CATSSIRDWLLNEQFF.

Details on this clone: The identical CDR3 is also encoded by other nucleotide sequences in the sample. The V and J genes are TRBV14 and TRBJ1-1, with D possibly TRBD1 on 5 matching bases. The V gene's germline CDR1 is SGHDN and CDR2 FVKESK. The ends were cut back, 1 base at V and 5 bases at J, with 11 bases in the middle. This CDR3 has 14 residues. CDR3 region: CASSQVTGRTEAFF. CDR3 DNA: TGTGCCAGCAGCCAAGTTACAGGTAGGACTGAAGCTTTCTTT.

V usage is TRBV19 and J usage is TRBJ1-1; no reliable D call. Deletions cut 6 bases from V and 4 bases from J, with 9 bases between. Germline values: CDR1 LNHDA, CDR2 SQIVND (reference sequence). CDR3 length: 12 residues. The CDR3 sequence: CASSFYGTEAFF. In nucleotides, the CDR3 is TGTGCCAGTAGCTTCTACGGCACTGAAGCTTTCTTT.

The chain is built from TRBV6-5 and TRBJ1-1; D gene ambiguous. This CDR3 spans 14 amino acids. Deletions cut 6 bases from V and 0 bases from J, with 11 bases between. The germline CDR1 and CDR2 sequences are MNHEY and SVGAGI. The CDR3 spells CASSKQRMNTEAFF. The DNA of the CDR3 is TGTGCCAGCAGCAAACAAAGAATGAACACTGAAGCTTTCTTT.